The present TCR beta chain was sequenced within a study of beta chain features in type 1 diabetes. Study results and caveats: TCRB CDR3s from Type 1 diabetes patients were moderately but significantly shorter in all four CD4+ subsets. VDJ junctions from type 1 diabetes patients carried fewer insertions and larger deletions.

Sequencing targeted expressed TCRB transcripts, as all isolated RNA had been reverse transcribed. About 3.6 million reads per sample on average were obtained from naive, central memory and regulatory T cell samples. Libraries were prepared by immunoSEQ multiplex PCR; TCRdb keeps only in-frame clonotypes and omits some of them. This table holds approximately 240,000 clones, approximately 16% found once. This clone was observed a handful of times. The antigen is not known. Sorting with CD45RO/CCR7/CD25/CD127/CD95/CD27 yielded naive, central memory, regulatory and stem-like memory CD4+ cells. From germline, CDR1 is SQVTM and CDR2 ANQGSEA. This CDR3 spans 13 amino acids. The V end was cut by 4 bases, the J end by 4 bases, with 13 bases between.

Sequenced material: naive CD4+ T cells from blood. The sequence was obtained from a young man with type 1 diabetes. This chain connects TRBV29-1 to TRBJ2-5; maybe TRBD1 (6 bases). CDR3 residues: CSVVRGEGETQYF. The CDR3 DNA reads TGCAGCGTTGTCAGGGGAGAGGGAGAGACCCAGTACTTC.